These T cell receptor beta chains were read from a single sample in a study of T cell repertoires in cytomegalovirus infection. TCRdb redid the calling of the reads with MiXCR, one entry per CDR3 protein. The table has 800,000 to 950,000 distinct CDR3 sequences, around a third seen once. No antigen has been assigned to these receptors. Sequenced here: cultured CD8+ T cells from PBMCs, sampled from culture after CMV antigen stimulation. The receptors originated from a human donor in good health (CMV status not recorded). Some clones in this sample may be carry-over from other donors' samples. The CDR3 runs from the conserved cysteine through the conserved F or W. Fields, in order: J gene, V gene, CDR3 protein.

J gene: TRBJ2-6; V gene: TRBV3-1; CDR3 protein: CASSPVAGAFSGANVLTF
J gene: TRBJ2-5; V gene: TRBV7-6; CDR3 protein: CASSMAGETQYF
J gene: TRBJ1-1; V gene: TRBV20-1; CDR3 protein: CSARGEGVPHTEAFF
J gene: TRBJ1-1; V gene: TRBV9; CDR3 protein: CASSVSGTEAFF
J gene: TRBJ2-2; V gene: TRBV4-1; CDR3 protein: CASSQASDPNTGELFF
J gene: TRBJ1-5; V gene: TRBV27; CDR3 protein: CASSPSWTLDQPQHF
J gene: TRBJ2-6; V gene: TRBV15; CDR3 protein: CATGGPTAGANVLTF
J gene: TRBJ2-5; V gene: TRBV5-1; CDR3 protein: CASSFEGEDRETQYF
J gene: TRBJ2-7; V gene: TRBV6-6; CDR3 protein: CASSYSGGNEQYF
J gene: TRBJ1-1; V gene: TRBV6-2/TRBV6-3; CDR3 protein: CASCLSGLNTEAFF
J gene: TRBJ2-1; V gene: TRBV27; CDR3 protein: CASSFLRDRGFNEQFF
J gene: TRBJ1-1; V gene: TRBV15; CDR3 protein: CATSRDSNTEAFF
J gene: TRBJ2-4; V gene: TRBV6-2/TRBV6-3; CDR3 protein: CASTPGRVLSKNIQYF
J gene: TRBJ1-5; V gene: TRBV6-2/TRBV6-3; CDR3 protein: CASSYSAGTITDSNQPQHF
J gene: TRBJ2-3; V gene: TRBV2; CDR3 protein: CASRVGLVMTDTQYF
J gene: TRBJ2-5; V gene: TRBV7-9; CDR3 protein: CASSSGLAGRGETQYF
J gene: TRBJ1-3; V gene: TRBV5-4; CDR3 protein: CASSLSTGAGNTIYF
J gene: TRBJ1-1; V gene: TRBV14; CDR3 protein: CASSHGTSWYYGAFF
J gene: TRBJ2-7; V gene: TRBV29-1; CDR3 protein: CSVRDRATYEQYF
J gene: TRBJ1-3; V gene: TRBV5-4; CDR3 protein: CASSFKGPSGNTIYF
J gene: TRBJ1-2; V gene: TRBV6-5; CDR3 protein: CASSYGFNYGYTF
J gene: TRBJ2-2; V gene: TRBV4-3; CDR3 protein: CASSQQGEATGELFF
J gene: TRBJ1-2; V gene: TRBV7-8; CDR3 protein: CASSLDGGGLGSVGYGYTF
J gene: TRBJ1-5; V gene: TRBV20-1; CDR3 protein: CSATPDGGGQPQHF
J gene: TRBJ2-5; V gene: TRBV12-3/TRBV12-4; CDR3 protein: CASSLNEGTSNVETQYF